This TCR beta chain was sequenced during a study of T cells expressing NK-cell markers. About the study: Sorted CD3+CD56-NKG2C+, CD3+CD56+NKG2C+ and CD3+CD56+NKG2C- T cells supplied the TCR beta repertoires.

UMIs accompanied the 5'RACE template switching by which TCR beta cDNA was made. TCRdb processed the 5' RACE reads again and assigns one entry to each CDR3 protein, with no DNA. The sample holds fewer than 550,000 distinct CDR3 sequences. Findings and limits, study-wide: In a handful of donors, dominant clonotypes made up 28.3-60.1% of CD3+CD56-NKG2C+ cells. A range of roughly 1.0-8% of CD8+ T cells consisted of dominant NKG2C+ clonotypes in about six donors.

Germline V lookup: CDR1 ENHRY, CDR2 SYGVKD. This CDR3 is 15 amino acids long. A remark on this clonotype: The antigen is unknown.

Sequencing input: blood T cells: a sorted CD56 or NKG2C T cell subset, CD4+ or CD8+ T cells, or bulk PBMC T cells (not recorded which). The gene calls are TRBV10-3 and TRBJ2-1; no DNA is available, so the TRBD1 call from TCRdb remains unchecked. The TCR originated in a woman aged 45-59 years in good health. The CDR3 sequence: CAISLGTDGGNEQFF.